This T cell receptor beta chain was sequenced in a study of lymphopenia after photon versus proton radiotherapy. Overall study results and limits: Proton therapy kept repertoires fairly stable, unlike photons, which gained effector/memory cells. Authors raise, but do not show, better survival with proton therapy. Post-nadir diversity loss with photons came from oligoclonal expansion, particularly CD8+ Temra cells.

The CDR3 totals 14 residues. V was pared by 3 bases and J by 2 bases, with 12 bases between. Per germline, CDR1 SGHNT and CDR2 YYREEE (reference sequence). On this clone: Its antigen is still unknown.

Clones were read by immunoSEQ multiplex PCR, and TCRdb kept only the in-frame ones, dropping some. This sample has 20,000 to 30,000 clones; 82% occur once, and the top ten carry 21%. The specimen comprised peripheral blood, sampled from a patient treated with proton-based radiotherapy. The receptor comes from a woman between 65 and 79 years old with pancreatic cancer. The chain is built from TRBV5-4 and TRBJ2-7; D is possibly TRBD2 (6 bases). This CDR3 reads CASSSRGGTYEQYF. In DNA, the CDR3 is TGTGCCAGCAGCTCGCGTGGGGGGACCTACGAGCAGTACTTC.